The 27 T cell receptor beta chains reported below all come from one sample, sequenced in a study of tumor-infiltrating lymphocytes in primary liver carcinoma. With a constant-region primer, TCR beta cDNA was made from 450 to 650 ng of total RNA. Modified slightly, ARM-PCR produced TCR beta libraries over three nested multiplex PCR rounds. The study ran its first two PCR rounds for 9 to 10 cycles each, using TRBV1-TRBV30 forward primers and a C-beta reverse primer. Each CDR3 protein gets one entry after TCRdb re-called the multiplex PCR reads with MiXCR. The data contain 40,000 to 60,000 distinct CDR3 sequences, about 73% of them seen just once; the ten biggest clones take up about 30%. Co-extraction of both nucleic acids (RNA and DNA) used roughly 18-32 mg of unsorted bulk tissue. Sequencing was done on a sample of liver tumor tissue from sampling region 3. The subset denotes: tumor region T3, left-lateral pole. The origin of the receptors is a man aged 40-55 years with primary liver carcinoma and hepatitis B virus infection.

This clonotype was counted only a few times. The chain recombines TRBV20-1 with TRBJ1-5, with D possibly being TRBD1 (6 bases). The CDR3 loop spans 13 amino acids. CDR1 is DFQATT, CDR2 SNEGSKA, per germline (reference sequence). V lost 2 bases to trimming and J lost 5 bases, with 10 bases between them. The CDR3 loop reads CSARQGIYQPQHF. The CDR3 bases are TGCAGTGCTAGACAGGGGATATATCAGCCCCAGCATTTT.

Worth noting for this clonotype: Sequence at one end of the junction differs from germline and may be a read error. The chain links TRBV29-1 to TRBJ1-2; maybe TRBD1 (6 bases). This CDR3 contains 14 residues. Germline V gene sequence: CDR1 SQVTM, CDR2 ANQGSEA. The CDR3 protein is CSDGEQGRDSGYAF. CDR3 bases: TGCAGCGACGGAGAACAGGGTCGCGACTCTGGCTACGCCTTC.

About this clonotype: One end of the junction is discordant with germline, which a read error may explain. This chain joins TRBV6-6 and TRBJ2-1; 9 bases map to TRBD2. This CDR3 is built from 16 residues. The V gene's germline CDR1 is MNHNY and CDR2 SVGAGI (reference sequence). The CDR3 loop reads CTSSSTYDLAGNEQFF. CDR3 DNA sequence: TGTACCAGTAGTTCCACATATGACCTAGCGGGGAATGAGCAGTTCTTC.

For this clonotype: This sequence may be a read error, since a much larger clone differs from it by one base. The J gene is TRBJ2-2, the V gene TRBV5-4, with TRBD2 identical over 7 bases. The CDR3 sequence is 17 residues long. Trimming took 4 bases from V and 2 from J; bases not matched to a gene: 11. The germline gives CDR1 SGHNT, CDR2 YYREEE (reference sequence). CDR3 in amino acids: CASSPGGLTGNTGELFF. CDR3 DNA: TGTGCCAGCAGCCCGGGGGGACTAACGGGAAACACCGGGGAGCTGTTTTTT. Full variable domain (outside the CDR3, taken from reference TRBV5-4 and TRBJ2-2): ETGVTQSPTHLIKTRGQQVTLRCSSQSGHNTVSWYQQALGQGPQFIFQYYREEENGRGNFPPRFSGLQFPNYSSELNVNALELDDSALYLCASSPGGLTGNTGELFFGEGSRLTVL.

Comment on this clonotype: Since the CDR3 does not end with the conserved phenylalanine or tryptophan, this likely comes from a read error. This chain links TRBV11-2 with TRBJ2-1; a weak D match, TRBD2 (6 bases). Trimming shortened V by 3 bases and J by 4 bases, and 22 bases separated the two germline ends. The CDR3 has 18 amino acids. Germline values: CDR1 SGHAT, CDR2 FQNNGV. CDR3 sequence reads: CASSFDPKRTGSYNEQFL. The CDR3 bases are TGTGCCAGCAGCTTTGATCCTAAGAGGACCGGGAGTTACAATGAGCAGTTCTTA.

Remarks on this clonotype: A read error may produce the germline difference seen at one junction end. V gene TRBV20-1 combines with J gene TRBJ2-7, with 7 bases aligning to TRBD1. Germline CDR1 DFQATT, CDR2 SNEGSKA (reference sequence). The CDR3 is made up of 14 amino acids. Written as DNA, the CDR3 is TGCAGTGCTAGAGATCGACAGGGTGAGGACGAGAAGTACTTC. Amino acids: CSARDRQGEDEKYF.

Comments on this clonotype: Since a much larger clone is just one base distant, this may be a read error. The gene calls are TRBV28 and TRBJ2-7, with 7 bases lining up with TRBD2. The CDR3 totals 15 residues. CDR1 and CDR2 from the germline V gene are MDHEN and SYDVKM. The CDR3 DNA follows: TGTGTCAGCACCTTGGGCGGGGGACTTTCCTACGAGCAGTACTTC. Translating gives CVSTLGGGLSYEQYF.

This clonotype was seen a few times. The junction shows a germline mismatch at one end, possibly a read error. The chain joins TRBV29-1 to TRBJ2-7; no reliable D call. CDR1 and CDR2 (germline): SQVTM, ANQGSEA. The CDR3 length is 11 residues. The CDR3 loop is CSGRVAYEQHF. DNA of the CDR3: TGCAGCGGAAGGGTTGCCTATGAGCAGCACTTC.

In the case of this clonotype: One junction end does not reproduce the germline sequence, and a read error may be involved. This chain links TRBV11-1 with TRBJ2-1, with 14 positions matching TRBD2. The CDR3 runs 17 residues. CDR1 SGHAT and CDR2 FQDESV come from the germline V gene (reference sequence). The CDR3 DNA sequence: TGTGTCAGCAGCCAGGGACTAGCGGGAGAAATTGACAATGAGCAGTTCTTC. Amino acid sequence: CVSSQGLAGEIDNEQFF.

As concerns this clonotype: A read error may account for a junction end that differs from germline. This chain connects TRBV14 to TRBJ2-5; no reliable D call. In germline, CDR1 is SGHDN, CDR2 FVKESK. The length of the CDR3 is 17 residues. The CDR3 reads CARSQGHAPELQETQYF. In DNA, the CDR3 is TGTGCCAGAAGCCAAGGCCACGCCCCGGAGTTACAAGAGACCCAGTACTTC.

The genes are TRBV2 and TRBJ2-6; D is undetermined. Germline CDR1 and CDR2: SNHLY and FYNNEI. The CDR3 is 17 amino acids. V was trimmed by 8 bases and J by 0 bases, leaving 17 bases between them. The DNA for the CDR3 is TGTGCCAGCGCCAAGATGGACGTGCGCTCTGGGGCCAACGTCCTGACTTTC. It yields the protein CASAKMDVRSGANVLTF.

As to this clonotype: At one end the junction does not follow the germline gene, possibly because of a read error. The chain has TRBV4-1 and TRBJ2-2; tentatively, D is TRBD2 (5 bases). CDR1 is MGHRA, CDR2 YSYEKL, per germline. The CDR3 contains 15 residues. The CDR3 DNA is TGCGCCAGCAGCCAAGATCACGTGGGAACCGGGGAGCTGTTTTTC. Residues: CASSQDHVGTGELFF.

In its sample, this clonotype was seen once. One end of the junction does not line up with germline, which may come from a read error. This chain links TRBV11-2 with TRBJ2-5; perhaps TRBD2 as D (6 bases). The CDR3 covers 16 residues. Germline CDR1 reads SGHAT; CDR2 reads FQNNGV. This chain's CDR3 is CASRSRDSALQGTQYF. In nucleotides, the CDR3 is TGTGCCAGCAGATCCCGGGACTCAGCCCTCCAAGGGACCCAGTACTTC.

Comment on this clonotype: A read error may explain this, as a much larger clone is one base away. This CDR3 is CASSLSRSGTGRIYEQYF. In nucleotides, the CDR3 is TGTGCCAGCAGCTTAAGTCGATCGGGGACTGGGAGAATATACGAGCAGTACTTC. The rearrangement joins TRBV7-9 to TRBJ2-7, with a possible D match to TRBD2 (6 bases). Between the trimmed V and J ends, which lost 2 bases and 4 bases, there was a span of 24 bases. This CDR3 comprises 18 residues. CDR1 is SEHNR, CDR2 FQNEAQ, per germline (reference sequence).

A word on this clonotype: The germline gene is not matched at one end of the junction; a read error may be the cause. CDR3 nucleotide sequence: TGCAACGTTGAACTTGGGGACAGGGGGGACTACGAGCAGTACTTC. Translated: CNVELGDRGDYEQYF. V and J are TRBV29-1 and TRBJ2-7; 11 bases line up with TRBD1. Looked up from germline, CDR1 is SQVTM and CDR2 is ANQGSEA. CDR3 size: 15 residues.

Comment on this clonotype: Just one base apart from a much larger clone, this may be a read error. This chain uses TRBV28 with TRBJ1-2; weak D call: TRBD1 (6 bases). Germline V gives CDR1 MDHEN, CDR2 SYDVKM. CDR3 length: 14 residues. This CDR3 is CASNLSGVYYGYTF. For the CDR3, the DNA is TGTGCCAGCAATTTATCAGGGGTTTACTATGGCTACACCTTC.

This clonotype showed up many times. The rearrangement links TRBV28 to TRBJ2-7; D is possibly TRBD2 (6 bases). V shed 4 bases and J shed 12 bases, with 19 bases lying between them. There are 13 residues in the CDR3. Germline CDR1 MDHEN, CDR2 SYDVKM. CDR3 nucleotide sequence: TGTGCCAGCAGTTCCCGCCTGGGGGGAGAGAGGTACTTC. Its protein is CASSSRLGGERYF.

This clonotype was counted at least ten times. V and J are TRBV5-4 and TRBJ2-3; TRBD1 or TRBD2 may be the D gene (5 bases each). With 3 bases removed from V and 0 bases from J, the gap between germline ends came to 14 bases. Germline-derived CDR1 and CDR2 are SGHNT and YYREEE (reference sequence). This CDR3 contains 16 residues. CDR3 sequence reads: CASSSPGRSSTDTQYF. In nucleotides, the CDR3 is TGTGCCAGCAGCTCTCCGGGACGTTCGAGCACAGATACGCAGTATTTT.

Notes on this clonotype: Since the CDR3 does not end with the conserved phenylalanine or tryptophan, this likely comes from a read error. This sequence joins TRBV6-5 and TRBJ2-7; perhaps D is TRBD1 or TRBD2 (5 bases each). Germline CDR1 and CDR2: MNHEY and SVGAGI. The length of the CDR3 is 13 residues. V shed 5 bases and J shed 3 bases, with 11 bases lying between them. The CDR3 here is CASSRDRGYEQYL. The DNA of the CDR3 is TGTGCCAGCAGTCGGGATAGGGGCTACGAGCAGTACCTC.

As concerns this clonotype: This clone may be a read error of a much larger clone one base away. The genes are TRBV2 and TRBJ2-3, with D unresolved. The CDR3 consists of 14 residues. CDR1 is SNHLY and CDR2 is FYNNEI in the germline V gene. Here the CDR3 DNA reads TGTGCCAGCAGCGCCAATCTGATTTGGGATATGCAGTATTTT. Translating gives CASSANLIWDMQYF.

The chain recombines TRBV6-1 with TRBJ2-1, with unresolved D. The germline V and J ends were trimmed by 0 bases and 6 bases, with 15 bases remaining between them. The length of the CDR3 is 16 residues. CDR1 is MNHNS and CDR2 is SASEGT in the germline V gene. The CDR3: CASSEARRWLANEQFF. The CDR3 DNA is TGTGCCAGCAGTGAAGCACGAAGGTGGCTTGCCAATGAGCAGTTCTTC.

Concerning this clonotype: The CDR3 ends on some other residue instead of the conserved phenylalanine or tryptophan, so this is likely a read error. No DNA is shown, since the ends of the CDR3 on it are uncertain; the CDR3 is the one TCRdb lists. V and J are TRBV29-1 and TRBJ2-5; the table calls TRBD1, which could not be checked here. The CDR3 spans 13 residues, counting both ends. Germline V gene data show CDR1 as SQVTM and CDR2 as ANQGSEA. CDR3: CSVGQQIKETQNL.

As concerns this clonotype: The junction differs from germline at one of its ends, possibly a read error. This chain links TRBV20-1 with TRBJ2-1; 9 bases are shared with TRBD1. This CDR3 is built from 15 residues. Germline lookup yields CDR1 DFQATT and CDR2 SNEGSKA (reference sequence). CDR3 sequence: CSPRAGQGLCNEQFF. For the CDR3, the DNA is TGCAGTCCTAGGGCTGGACAGGGGCTTTGCAATGAGCAGTTCTTC.

This clonotype was counted many times. V is TRBV6-5 and J is TRBJ1-2, with D maybe TRBD1 (6 bases). Between the trimmed V and J ends, which lost 0 bases and 1 base, there was a span of 6 bases. CDR1 and CDR2 from the germline V gene are MNHEY and SVGAGI. The CDR3 contains 14 residues. DNA of the CDR3: TGTGCCAGCAGTTACTCGGACAGTAACTATGGCTACACCTTC. Translating it yields CASSYSDSNYGYTF.

This clonotype was detected only a few times. This may arise from a read error, as a much more abundant clone is one base away. The final CDR3 position lacks the conserved phenylalanine or tryptophan, pointing to a likely read error. V usage is TRBV5-1 and J usage is TRBJ2-7; D may be TRBD1 (6 bases). CDR1 and CDR2 (germline): SGHRS, YFSETQ. The CDR3 sequence is 14 residues long. V was shortened by 4 bases and J by 0 bases, with 11 bases between the two germline ends. Written as DNA, the CDR3 is TGCGCCAGCAGCCCTGGGACACCCTCCTACGAGCAGTACCTC. Its translation: CASSPGTPSYEQYL.

About this clonotype itself: In this CDR3 the conserved last residue, phenylalanine or tryptophan, is missing, so a read error is likely. V usage is TRBV11-2 and J usage is TRBJ2-7; 7 bases fit TRBD2. J gave up 0 bases and V 3 bases, and 5 bases lay outside the gene matches. The length of the CDR3 is 15 residues. In germline, CDR1 is SGHAT, CDR2 FQNNGV. The CDR3 sequence: CASSFVGGSSYEQYS. The CDR3 DNA reads as TGTGCCAGCAGCTTTGTGGGGGGGAGCTCCTACGAGCAGTACTCG.

About this clonotype itself: Given a much more abundant clone one base away, this may be a read error. A read error is likely, as this CDR3 ends without the conserved phenylalanine or tryptophan. It is unclear where the CDR3 begins or ends on the DNA, so no DNA is shown, and the CDR3 is as TCRdb lists it. The rearrangement joins TRBV12-3 or TRBV12-4 to TRBJ2-1; the table's D gene call, TRBD2, was not cross checked with the DNA. The CDR3 sequence runs 15 residues, both termini included. Here the CDR3 reads CASSLGVAGGPPLFS.